This T cell receptor (beta chain) appears in the sequencing data of a study of blood T cell repertoires in COVID-19. CDR1 SGDLS and CDR2 YYNGEE come from the germline V gene. V was clipped by 0 bases and J by 2 bases; unmatched bases: 5. The CDR3 spans 15 residues. Clones were read by immunoSEQ multiplex PCR, and TCRdb kept only the in-frame ones, dropping some. The sample shows about 35,000 clones, around four fifths of them seen only once. The chain has TRBV9 and TRBJ2-7; 7 bases align to TRBD1. The sequence derives from a man aged 50-59 years with acute or convalescent COVID-19. The sample taken for sequencing was peripheral blood. CDR3 sequence (DNA): TGTGCCAGCAGCGTAGAGGGGGCAGGGACCTACGAGCAGTACTTC. The encoded protein is CASSVEGAGTYEQYF.